The 11 T cell receptor beta chains listed next were all sequenced from one sample in a study of cytomegalovirus exposure and HLA in healthy donors. PCR used 60 Vbeta primers and 13 Jbeta primers. Here immunoSEQ multiplex PCR was the method, and the copy in TCRdb shows in-frame clones only, minus some. This sample has approximately 190,000 clones, with 85% to 90% found just once. Sequenced sample: PBMCs. Every receptor here comes from a man aged 25-45 years in good health and CMV-seronegative.

The genes are TRBV7-9 and TRBJ2-5, with D perhaps matching TRBD1 (6 bases). V dropped 5 bases and J dropped 2 bases, with 15 bases sitting between them. The length of the CDR3 is 15 residues. Germline V CDR1 and CDR2: SEHNR, FQNEAQ (reference sequence). CDR3 nucleotide sequence: TGTGCCAGCAGCCGGCGCACAGGGTGGCAAGAGACCCAGTACTTC. It codes for CASSRRTGWQETQYF.

This chain links TRBV5-1 with TRBJ1-2; D might be TRBD1 (6 bases). Deletions cut 4 bases from V and 6 bases from J, with 10 bases between. Looked up from germline, CDR1 is SGHRS and CDR2 is YFSETQ. CDR3 length: 12 residues. DNA of the CDR3: TGCGCCAGCAGCCCAGGGGCTGATGGCTACACCTTC. Translated: CASSPGADGYTF.

The J gene is TRBJ1-2, the V gene TRBV5-5; possible D gene TRBD1, 5 bases. Germline CDR1 and CDR2: SGHKS and YYEKEE (reference sequence). V was shortened by 0 bases and J by 2 bases, with 8 bases between the two germline ends. This CDR3 is 14 amino acids long. CDR3 DNA: TGTGCCAGCAGCTTGGGTACAGGAAACTATGGCTACACCTTC. As protein: CASSLGTGNYGYTF.

The chain has TRBV4-3 and TRBJ2-1; D remains unclear. V was shortened by 3 bases and J by 8 bases, with 8 bases between the two germline ends. CDR1 and CDR2 (germline): LGHNA, YSLEER. The CDR3 length is 12 residues. As DNA, the CDR3 is TGCGCCAGCAGCCACCCCGGGTATGAGCAGTTCTTC. Its translation: CASSHPGYEQFF.

The rearrangement uses TRBV10-1 and TRBJ2-6, with 10 bases identical to TRBD1. Per germline, CDR1 WNHNN and CDR2 SYGVQD (reference sequence). The CDR3 is 19 residues long. Trimming cost V 2 bases and J 0 bases; bases outside gene matches: 7. CDR3 sequence reads: CASSEPDRGRSSGANVLTF. In DNA form, the CDR3 reads TGCGCCAGCAGTGAGCCGGACAGGGGGAGGAGCTCTGGGGCCAACGTCCTGACTTTC.

V gene TRBV6-5 combines with J gene TRBJ1-5; tentative D call: TRBD1 (5 bases). The germline V and J ends were trimmed by 6 bases and 6 bases, with 12 bases remaining between them. Germline CDR1 is MNHEY and CDR2 is SVGAGI. CDR3 length: 13 residues. CDR3 bases: TGTGCCAGCAGCTTAAACGGGGGTCAGCCCCAGCATTTT. It translates to CASSLNGGQPQHF.

This chain links TRBV4-2 with TRBJ2-3; D perhaps matches TRBD2 (6 bases). The V end lost 0 bases, the J end lost 7 bases, and 11 bases lay between the germline ends. Per germline, CDR1 LGHNA and CDR2 YNFKEQ. The CDR3 is 14 amino acids. This CDR3 is CASSQEAGRNTQYF. In DNA, the CDR3 is TGTGCCAGCAGCCAAGAGGCGGGAAGGAATACGCAGTATTTT.

For this clone: This specimen includes other DNA sequences encoding the same CDR3. The CDR3 nucleotides read TGTGCCAGCAGCGTAGGTGGGAGCTCCTACGAGCAGTACTTC. It encodes CASSVGGSSYEQYF. The chain has TRBV9 and TRBJ2-7; tentative D call: TRBD2 (5 bases). V lost 0 bases, J lost 0 bases, and 7 bases lay in between. The V gene's germline CDR1 is SGDLS and CDR2 YYNGEE. CDR3 length equals 14 residues.

The chain recombines TRBV2 with TRBJ2-5, with TRBD2 as a possible D gene (6 bases). Germline CDR1 SNHLY, CDR2 FYNNEI. CDR3 length: 14 amino acids. Between the trimmed V and J ends, which lost 4 bases and 5 bases, there was a span of 14 bases. The CDR3, as DNA: TGTGCCAGCAGTGGGGGCGGGGACGATGAGACCCAGTACTTC. Translation: CASSGGGDDETQYF.

The V gene is TRBV5-6, the J gene TRBJ2-2; D may be TRBD2 (6 bases). The CDR3 totals 14 residues. Trimming cost V 5 bases and J 5 bases, with 13 bases left between them. Germline V gene sequence: CDR1 SGHDT, CDR2 YYEEEE. The CDR3, as DNA: TGTGCCAGCAGTCGCAGGAGGGTTACCGGGGAGCTGTTTTTT. Amino acids: CASSRRRVTGELFF.

This chain links TRBV28 with TRBJ2-2; TRBD2 is a possible D gene (5 bases). The germline CDR1 and CDR2 sequences are MDHEN and SYDVKM. The CDR3 extends over 13 amino acids. V was shortened by 10 bases and J by 3 bases, with 12 bases between the two germline ends. The CDR3 protein is CAIPKGDTGELFF. CDR3 DNA sequence: TGTGCCATCCCAAAGGGAGACACCGGGGAGCTGTTTTTT. The whole variable domain, remainder taken from reference TRBV28 and TRBJ2-2, is DVKVTQSSRYLVKRTGEKVFLECVQDMDHENMFWYRQDPGLGLRLIYFSYDVKMKEKGDIPEGYSVSREKKERFSLILESASTNQTSMYLCAIPKGDTGELFFGEGSRLTVL.